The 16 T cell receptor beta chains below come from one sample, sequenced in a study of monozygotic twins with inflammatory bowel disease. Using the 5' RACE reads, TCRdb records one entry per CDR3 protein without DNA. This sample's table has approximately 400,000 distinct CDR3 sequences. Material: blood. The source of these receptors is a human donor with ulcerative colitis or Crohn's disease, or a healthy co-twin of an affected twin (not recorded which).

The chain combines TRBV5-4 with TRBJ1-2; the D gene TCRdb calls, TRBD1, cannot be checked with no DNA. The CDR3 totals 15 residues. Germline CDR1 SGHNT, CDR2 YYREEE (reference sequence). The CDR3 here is CVSSTGTGRQDGYTF.

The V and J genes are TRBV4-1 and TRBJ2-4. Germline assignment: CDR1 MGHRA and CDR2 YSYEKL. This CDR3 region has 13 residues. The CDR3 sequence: CASSRNPENIQYF.

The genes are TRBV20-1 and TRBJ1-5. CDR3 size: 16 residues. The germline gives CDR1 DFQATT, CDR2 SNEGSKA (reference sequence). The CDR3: CSARIFGEKENQPQHF.

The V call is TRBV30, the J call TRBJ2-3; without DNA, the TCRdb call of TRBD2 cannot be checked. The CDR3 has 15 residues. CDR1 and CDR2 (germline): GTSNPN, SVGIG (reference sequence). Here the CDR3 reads CAWSVLAGLTDTQYF.

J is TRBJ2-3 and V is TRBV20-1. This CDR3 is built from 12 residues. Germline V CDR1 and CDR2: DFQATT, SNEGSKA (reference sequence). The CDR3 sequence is CSARFLADTQYF.

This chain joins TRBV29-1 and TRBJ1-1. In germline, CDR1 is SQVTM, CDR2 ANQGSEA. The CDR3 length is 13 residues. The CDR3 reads CSVQGRLNTEAFF.

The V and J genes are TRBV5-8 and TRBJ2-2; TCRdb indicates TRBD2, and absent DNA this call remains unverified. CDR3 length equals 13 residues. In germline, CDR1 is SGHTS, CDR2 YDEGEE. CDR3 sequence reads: CASSETITGELFF.

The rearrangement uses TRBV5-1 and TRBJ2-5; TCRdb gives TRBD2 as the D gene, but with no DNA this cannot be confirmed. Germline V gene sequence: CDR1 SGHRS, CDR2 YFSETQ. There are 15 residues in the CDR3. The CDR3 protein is CASSSGLAGEETQYF.

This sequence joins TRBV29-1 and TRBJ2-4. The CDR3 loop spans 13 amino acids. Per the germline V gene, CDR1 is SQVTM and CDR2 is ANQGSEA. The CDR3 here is CSVVVGAKNIQYF. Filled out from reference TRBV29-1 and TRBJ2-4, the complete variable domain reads SAVISQKPSRDICQRGTSLTIQCQVDSQVTMMFWYRQQPGQSLTLIATANQGSEATYESGFVIDKFPISRPNLTFSTLTVSNMSPEDSSIYLCSVVVGAKNIQYFGAGTRLSVL.

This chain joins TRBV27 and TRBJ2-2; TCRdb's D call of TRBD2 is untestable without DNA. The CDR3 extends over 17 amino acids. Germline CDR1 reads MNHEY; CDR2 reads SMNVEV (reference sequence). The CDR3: CASSLTSGGLNTGELFF.

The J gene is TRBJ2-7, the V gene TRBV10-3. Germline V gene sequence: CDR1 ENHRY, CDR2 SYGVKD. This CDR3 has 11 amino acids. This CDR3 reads CAAYSKDLKYF.

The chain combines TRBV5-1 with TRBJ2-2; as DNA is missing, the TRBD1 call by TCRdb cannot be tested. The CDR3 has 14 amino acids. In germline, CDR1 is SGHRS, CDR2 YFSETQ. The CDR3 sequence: CASRPGRNTGELFF.

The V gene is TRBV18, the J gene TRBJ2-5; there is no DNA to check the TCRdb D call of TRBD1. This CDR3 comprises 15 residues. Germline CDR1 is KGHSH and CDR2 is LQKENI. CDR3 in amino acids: CASSPGQGREETQYF.

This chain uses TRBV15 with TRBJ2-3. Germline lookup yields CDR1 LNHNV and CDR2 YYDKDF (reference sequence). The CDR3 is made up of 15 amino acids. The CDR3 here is CATSRHDTVGDTQYF.

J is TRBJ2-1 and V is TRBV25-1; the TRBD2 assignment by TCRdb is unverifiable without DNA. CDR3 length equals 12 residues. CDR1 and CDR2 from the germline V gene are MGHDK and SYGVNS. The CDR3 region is CASQLASNEQFF.

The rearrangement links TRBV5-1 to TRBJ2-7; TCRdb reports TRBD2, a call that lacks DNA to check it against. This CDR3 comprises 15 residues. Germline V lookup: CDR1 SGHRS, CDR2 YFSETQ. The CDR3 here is CASSGRGPSSYEQYF. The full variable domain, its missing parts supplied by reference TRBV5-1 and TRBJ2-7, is KAGVTQTPRYLIKTRGQQVTLSCSPISGHRSVSWYQQTPGQGLQFLFEYFSETQRNKGNFPGRFSGRQFSNSRSEMNVSTLELGDSALYLCASSGRGPSSYEQYFGPGTRLTVT.